The present TCR beta chain was sequenced within a study of T cells in Graves' hyperthyroidism and ophthalmopathy. As for this clonotype: Its cognate antigen is unknown. This may be a read error: a much more frequent sequence differs by one nucleotide.

Germline assignment: CDR1 LGHDT and CDR2 YNNKEL (reference sequence). This CDR3 is built from 15 residues. General study results and limits: Ophthalmopathy was separated from stable hyperthyroidism by a 13 V-J model.

PBMCs were obtained from over 8.5 ml fresh peripheral blood. Amplified TCR beta CDR3 regions derived from RNA transcripts. HTBI primers were used for first-round RT-PCR of the TCR CDR3. TCRdb fed the multiplex PCR reads into MiXCR, producing one record per CDR3 protein. This repertoire shows fewer than 550,000 distinct CDR3 sequences, around 14% found once; its top ten account for roughly 14%. The material sequenced was blood. This chain joins TRBV3-1 and TRBJ2-5; D gene unclear. This TCR derives from a young woman with Graves' hyperthyroidism. The chain's CDR3 is CASSQDFGIGETQCF. CDR3 DNA: TGTGCCAGCAGCCAAGATTTTGGGATAGGCGAGACCCAGTGCTTC.